These T cell receptor beta chains were read from a single sample in a study of blood T cell repertoires in COVID-19. The assay was immunoSEQ multiplex PCR, and TCRdb's table has in-frame clones only and misses some. Among a few hundred thousand clones listed, about 86% were seen once. Input material: peripheral blood. All receptors come from a person in their 70s with COVID-19, enrolled during active disease. Each CDR3 is given with its conserved first and last residue. Fields, in order: clone size, V gene, CDR3 length, D gene, J gene, CDR3 DNA, CDR3 protein. A D gene is named only where the DNA matches it firmly. The size entry is marked missing in some rows and otherwise reads once, few, many or a size class.

NA,TRBV7-9,11,NA,TRBJ2-7,TGTGCCAGCAGCGCGCTCTACGAGCAGTACTTC,CASSALYEQYF
NA,TRBV6-1,15,NA,TRBJ2-1,TGTGCCAGCAGTGAAGGAGGGAGCGCCTACAATGAGCAGTTCTTC,CASSEGGSAYNEQFF
NA,TRBV3-1/TRBV3-2,16,TRBD2,TRBJ2-6,TGTGCCAGCAGCCAAGCGGGGGGGGCCGGGGCCAACGTCCTGACTTTC,CASSQAGGAGANVLTF
NA,TRBV11-2,18,TRBD1,TRBJ2-2,TGTGCCAGCACCATCCGGCGAGGGGGCATTCTTTCGTCCGGGGAGCTGTTTTTT,CASTIRRGGILSSGELFF
NA,TRBV7-2,18,TRBD2,TRBJ2-7,TGTGCCAGCAGCACCGGGACTAGCGGGAGGGTAATGTTATACGAGCAGTACTTC,CASSTGTSGRVMLYEQYF
NA,TRBV27,16,TRBD1,TRBJ1-5,TGTGCCAGCAGTTTAGTTTCGACAGGGGAGTTTCAGCCCCAGCATTTT,CASSLVSTGEFQPQHF
NA,TRBV6-2/TRBV6-3,12,TRBD1,TRBJ2-1,TGTGCCAGCAGCCCGGACAGGCTTGAGCAGTTCTTC,CASSPDRLEQFF
NA,TRBV5-6,14,NA,TRBJ1-1,TGTGCCAGCAGCTTGGGGCGGCTGAACACTGAAGCTTTCTTT,CASSLGRLNTEAFF
NA,TRBV27,11,NA,TRBJ2-1,TGTGCCAGCGGGGGCATAAATGAGCAGTTCTTC,CASGGINEQFF
once,TRBV7-9,17,TRBD1,TRBJ1-5,TGTGCCAGCAGTGCCGGGACAGGGAACGGTTGGAATCAGCCCCAGCATTTT,CASSAGTGNGWNQPQHF
NA,TRBV3-1/TRBV3-2,15,NA,TRBJ1-1,TGTGCCAGCAGCCAATCAACTCCGGCGGGCACTGAAGCTTTCTTT,CASSQSTPAGTEAFF
NA,TRBV3-1/TRBV3-2,15,NA,TRBJ1-3,TGTGCCAGCAGCCCAGTCGGGACTTTTGGAAACACCATATATTTT,CASSPVGTFGNTIYF
NA,TRBV6-5,15,TRBD1,TRBJ1-3,TGTGCCAGCAGACAGGGGCGGTTTACTGGAAACACCATATATTTT,CASRQGRFTGNTIYF
NA,TRBV2,16,TRBD2,TRBJ2-1,TGTGCCAGCAGTCCCGCCGGGAGGGCCTTTTTCAATGAGCAGTTCTTC,CASSPAGRAFFNEQFF
NA,TRBV4-1,18,TRBD2,TRBJ2-7,TGCGCCAGCAGCCAAACCCCTGAGGGACTAGCGGCTTCCTACGAGCAGTACTTC,CASSQTPEGLAASYEQYF
once,TRBV10-3,15,NA,TRBJ2-7,TGTGCCATCAGTGAGTCGACGCAGGTCTCCCACGAGCAGTACTTC,CAISESTQVSHEQYF
NA,TRBV3-1/TRBV3-2,15,NA,TRBJ2-7,TGTGCCAGCGGCGTACAGGGAGCTCCCCTTCTCGAGCAGTACTTC,CASGVQGAPLLEQYF
NA,TRBV5-1,13,NA,TRBJ2-1,TGCGCCAGCACGGCGGGGTCCTACAATGAGCAGTTCTTC,CASTAGSYNEQFF
NA,TRBV7-8,17,NA,TRBJ2-4,TGTGCCAGCAGCTTAGAGGGGGGGGCTTTTGCCAAAAACATTCAGTACTTC,CASSLEGGAFAKNIQYF
NA,TRBV15,17,NA,TRBJ2-3,TGTGCCACCAGCAGAGATTTGATTGGCGGCAGCACAGATACGCAGTATTTT,CATSRDLIGGSTDTQYF
few,TRBV7-2,13,NA,TRBJ1-5,TGTGCCAGCAGCTTACGGACAGAACAGCCCCAGCATTTT,CASSLRTEQPQHF
NA,TRBV19,13,NA,TRBJ1-6,TGTGCCAGTAGTATCCGGTCCGTTTCACCCCTCCACTTT,CASSIRSVSPLHF
NA,TRBV7-9,14,TRBD2,TRBJ2-3,TGTGCCAGCAGTCTAGCGGGGAACACAGATACGCAGTATTTT,CASSLAGNTDTQYF
NA,TRBV28,13,TRBD1,TRBJ1-2,TGTGCCAGCACCACGGGACAGGCTAATGGCTACACCTTC,CASTTGQANGYTF
once,TRBV12-3/TRBV12-4,13,NA,TRBJ1-1,TGTGCCAGCAGGGTCAGAATTCACACTGAAGCTTTCTTT,CASRVRIHTEAFF
NA,TRBV5-4,16,TRBD2,TRBJ2-1,TGTGCCAGCAGCACTTGGACTAGCGGGGGCTCGCATGAGCAGTTCTTC,CASSTWTSGGSHEQFF
few,TRBV3-1/TRBV3-2,14,NA,TRBJ1-4,TGTGCCAGCAGCCAAGACGGGGGGAATGAAAAACTGTTTTTT,CASSQDGGNEKLFF
NA,TRBV28,13,NA,TRBJ2-1,TGTGCCAGCAGAAGGGACACCTACAATGAGCAGTTCTTC,CASRRDTYNEQFF
NA,TRBV7-9,17,NA,TRBJ1-3,TGTGCCAGCAGCGGTACCGGGACATCATGGGGTGGAAACACCATATATTTT,CASSGTGTSWGGNTIYF
NA,TRBV2,16,TRBD1,TRBJ1-4,TGTGCCAGCACACCGACCAGAGGACAGGGGACTGAAAAACTGTTTTTT,CASTPTRGQGTEKLFF
few,TRBV27,16,NA,TRBJ1-1,TGTGCCAGCAGTTTACGGCCCGGGACAAGCAACACTGAAGCTTTCTTT,CASSLRPGTSNTEAFF
once,TRBV29-1,14,TRBD1,TRBJ1-1,TGCAGCGTTGCATCGGGACAGGGGTTCACTGAAGCTTTCTTT,CSVASGQGFTEAFF
NA,TRBV6-5,15,TRBD1,TRBJ1-4,TGTGCCAGCAGCTCCCGGACAGGGAGGGATGAAAAACTGTTTTTT,CASSSRTGRDEKLFF
NA,TRBV12-3/TRBV12-4,13,NA,TRBJ2-2,TGTGCCAGCAGTTTAAATCTAGCCGGGGAGCTGTTTTTT,CASSLNLAGELFF
NA,TRBV14,14,NA,TRBJ1-2,TGTGCCAGCAGCCAAGACCAGGAAACCTATGGCTACACCTTC,CASSQDQETYGYTF
once,TRBV29-1,12,NA,TRBJ2-2,TGCAGCGTTGGAGTCAGGACCGGGGAGCTGGTTTTT,CSVGVRTGELVF
NA,TRBV30,14,TRBD1,TRBJ1-1,TGTGCCTGGAGTTCGACAGGGGGGTACACTGAAGCTTTCTTT,CAWSSTGGYTEAFF
NA,TRBV23-1,17,TRBD1,TRBJ1-3,TGCGCCAGCAGTCATCCACTGACAGGGCCCTCTGGAAACACCATATATTTT,CASSHPLTGPSGNTIYF
NA,TRBV7-3,16,TRBD2,TRBJ2-3,TGTGCCAGCAGCTTAGGCCTAGCGGCTAGCACAGATACGCAGTATTTT,CASSLGLAASTDTQYF
once,TRBV9,15,TRBD1,TRBJ2-5,TGTGCCAGCAGCGTAGGGACAGGGCGGGCAGAGACCCAGTACTTC,CASSVGTGRAETQYF
NA,TRBV13,14,NA,TRBJ2-1,TGTGCCAGCGGGGGCGGGGGTTACTACAATGAGCAGTTCTTC,CASGGGGYYNEQFF
NA,TRBV30,15,TRBD2,TRBJ2-1,TGTGCCTGGACCCCATTTAGCGGGAGTCACAATGAGCAGTTCTTC,CAWTPFSGSHNEQFF
NA,TRBV10-3,16,TRBD1,TRBJ2-3,TGTGCCATCAGTGAGTCGGTACAGGGGACCACAGATACGCAGTATTTT,CAISESVQGTTDTQYF
NA,TRBV6-6,14,NA,TRBJ1-4,TGTGCCAGCCTCGAACAGTCCTCTAATGAAAAACTGTTTTTT,CASLEQSSNEKLFF
NA,TRBV6-5,14,NA,TRBJ2-7,TGTGCCAGCAGCTTAAGACTGATAACCTACGAGCAGTACTTC,CASSLRLITYEQYF
NA,TRBV6-4,14,TRBD2,TRBJ2-1,TGTGCCAGCAGTGACCCTAGCGGAAACAATGAGCAGTTCTTC,CASSDPSGNNEQFF
once,TRBV18,14,NA,TRBJ1-6,TGTGCCAGCTCCTCCTCAGGGAAGGATTCACCCCTCCACTTT,CASSSSGKDSPLHF
NA,TRBV6-6,15,NA,TRBJ2-3,TGTGCCAGCAGTTACCCCAGCGTCCACACAGATACGCAGTATTTT,CASSYPSVHTDTQYF
NA,TRBV9,17,TRBD1,TRBJ2-4,TGTGCCAGCAGCGTAGAGGGGGTGTGGGACAGTAAAAACATTCAGTACTTC,CASSVEGVWDSKNIQYF
NA,TRBV6-5,15,TRBD1,TRBJ2-1,TGTGCCAGCAGTATTACTTGGGACAGCTACAATGAGCAGTTCTTC,CASSITWDSYNEQFF
NA,TRBV7-8,14,NA,TRBJ1-3,TGTGCCAGCAGCTTATATACAGTCGGAAACACCATATATTTT,CASSLYTVGNTIYF
NA,TRBV7-3,15,TRBD2,TRBJ2-1,TGTGCCAGCAGCCCACTAGCGGGGGTTTCCAATGAGCAGTTCTTC,CASSPLAGVSNEQFF
NA,TRBV27,17,TRBD1,TRBJ1-4,TGTGCCAGCAGTTTACAAACCCCAGGGGGGACTAATGAAAAACTGTTTTTT,CASSLQTPGGTNEKLFF
NA,TRBV6-2/TRBV6-3,15,NA,TRBJ2-5,TGTGCCAGCAGTTACTCGGGACAGCGGGGGGAGACCCAGTACTTC,CASSYSGQRGETQYF
NA,TRBV5-1,15,TRBD1,TRBJ2-7,TGCGCCAGCAGCTTGGGGGACAGGGTGTTGTACGAGCAGTACTTC,CASSLGDRVLYEQYF